This section outlines one T cell receptor (beta chain) sequence together with its context. Its antigen is as yet unknown. These data come from a study of T cell responses to AZD1222 COVID-19 vaccine. Study conclusions and caveats: Repertoires were collected only later (after the peak T cell response had occurred). Nearly half of unique spike-specific TCRs reportedly avoided B.1.351 and B.1.1.7 mutated regions. Spike-specific TCR repertoires showed rising breadth and depth after two AZD1222 doses.

The CDR3 has 15 amino acids. V was pared by 8 bases and J by 4 bases, with 9 bases of the junction left unmatched. Germline V gene data show CDR1 as LNHDA and CDR2 as SQIVND (reference sequence). The method was immunoSEQ multiplex PCR; TCRdb's version includes in-frame clones alone and lacks a portion of them. The table includes about 67,000 clones, around four fifths detected once. This receptor was taken from an adult in good health. Specimen: peripheral blood, collected on day 0 of AZD1222 vaccination. The gene calls are TRBV19 and TRBJ1-1; 11 bases agree with TRBD1. CDR3 protein: CASHRRGQGATEAFF. CDR3 DNA: TGTGCCAGTCACCGTAGAGGACAGGGGGCCACTGAAGCTTTCTTT. The whole variable domain, filled in from reference TRBV19 and TRBJ1-1, reads DGGITQSPKYLFRKEGQNVTLSCEQNLNHDAMYWYRQDPGQGLRLIYYSQIVNDFQKGDIAEGYSVSREKKESFPLTVTSAQKNPTAFYLCASHRRGQGATEAFFGQGTRLTVV.